This TCR beta chain is from a study of siplizumab effects on memory and regulatory T cells. The study's findings and limits: Suppressive activity of Tregs proliferating in siplizumab cultures remained unconfirmed.

From germline, CDR1 is SGDLS and CDR2 YYNGEE. The V segment lost 0 bases and the J segment 6 bases; nucleotides outside the gene matches: 2. The CDR3 totals 13 residues. Only in-frame clones appear in the TCRdb table, and some are missing; sequencing was by immunoSEQ multiplex PCR. The sample contains about 100,000 clones, roughly 94% of which appear only once. This clone came up once. Its cognate antigen is unknown. The specimen sequenced was Tregs sorted from blood. This chain connects TRBV9 to TRBJ2-7; 8 nucleotides align to TRBD2. This TCR came from a human donor in good health. CDR3 nucleotide sequence: TGTGCCAGCAGCGTAGCGGGAGGGCCCGAGCAGTACTTC. Protein sequence: CASSVAGGPEQYF.